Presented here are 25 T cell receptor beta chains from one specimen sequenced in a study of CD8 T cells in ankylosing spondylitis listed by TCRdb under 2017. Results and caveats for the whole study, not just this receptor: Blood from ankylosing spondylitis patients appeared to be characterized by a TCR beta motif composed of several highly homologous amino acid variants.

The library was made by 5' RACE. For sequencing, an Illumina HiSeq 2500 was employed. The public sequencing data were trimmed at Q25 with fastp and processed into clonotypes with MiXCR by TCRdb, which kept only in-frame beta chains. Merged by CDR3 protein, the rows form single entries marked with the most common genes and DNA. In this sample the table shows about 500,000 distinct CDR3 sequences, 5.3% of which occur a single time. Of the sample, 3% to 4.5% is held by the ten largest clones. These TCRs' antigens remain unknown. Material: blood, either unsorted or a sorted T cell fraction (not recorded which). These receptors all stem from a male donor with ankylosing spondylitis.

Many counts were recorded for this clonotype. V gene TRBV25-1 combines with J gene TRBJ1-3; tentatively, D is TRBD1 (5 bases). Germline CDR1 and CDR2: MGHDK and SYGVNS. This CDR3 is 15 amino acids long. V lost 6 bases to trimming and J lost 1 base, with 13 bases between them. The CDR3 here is CASSGGTFSGNTIYF. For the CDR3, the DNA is TGTGCCAGCAGCGGCGGGACTTTTTCTGGAAACACCATATATTTT.

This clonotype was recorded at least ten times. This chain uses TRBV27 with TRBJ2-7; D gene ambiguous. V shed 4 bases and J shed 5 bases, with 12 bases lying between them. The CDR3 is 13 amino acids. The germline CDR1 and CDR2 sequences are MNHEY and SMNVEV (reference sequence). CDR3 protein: CASSSVPANEQYF. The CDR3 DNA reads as TGTGCCAGCAGTTCCGTACCTGCCAACGAGCAGTACTTC.

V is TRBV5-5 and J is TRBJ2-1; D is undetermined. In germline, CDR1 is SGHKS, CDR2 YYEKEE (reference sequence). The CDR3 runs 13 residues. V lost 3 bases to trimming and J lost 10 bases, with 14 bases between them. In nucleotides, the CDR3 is TGTGCCAGCAGCTCCCGGCCCTTCTGGGAGCAGTTCTTC. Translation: CASSSRPFWEQFF. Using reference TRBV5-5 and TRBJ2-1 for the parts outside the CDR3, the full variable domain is DAGVTQSPTHLIKTRGQQVTLRCSPISGHKSVSWYQQVLGQGPQFIFQYYEKEERGRGNFPDRFSARQFPNYSSELNVNALLLGDSALYLCASSSRPFWEQFFGPGTRLTVL.

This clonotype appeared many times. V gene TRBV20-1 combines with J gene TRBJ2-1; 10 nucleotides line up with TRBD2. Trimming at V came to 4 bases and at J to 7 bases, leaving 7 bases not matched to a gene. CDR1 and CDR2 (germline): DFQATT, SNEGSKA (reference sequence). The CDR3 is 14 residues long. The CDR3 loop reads CSATPRTSGNEQFF. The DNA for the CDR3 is TGCAGTGCTACCCCTCGGACTAGCGGTAATGAGCAGTTCTTC.

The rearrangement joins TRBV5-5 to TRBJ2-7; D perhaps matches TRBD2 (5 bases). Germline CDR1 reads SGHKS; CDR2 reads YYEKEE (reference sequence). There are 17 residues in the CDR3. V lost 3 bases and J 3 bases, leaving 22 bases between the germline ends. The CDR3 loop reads CASSSRTREQELYEQYF. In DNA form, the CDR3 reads TGTGCCAGCAGCTCCCGGACGAGGGAGCAGGAGCTCTACGAGCAGTACTTC.

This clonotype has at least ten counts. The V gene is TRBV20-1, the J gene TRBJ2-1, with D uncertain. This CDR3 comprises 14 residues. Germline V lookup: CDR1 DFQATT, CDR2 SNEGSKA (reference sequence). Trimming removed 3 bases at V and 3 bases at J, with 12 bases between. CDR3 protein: CSASKGLDYNEQFF. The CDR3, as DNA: TGCAGTGCTAGTAAAGGGTTAGACTACAATGAGCAGTTCTTC.

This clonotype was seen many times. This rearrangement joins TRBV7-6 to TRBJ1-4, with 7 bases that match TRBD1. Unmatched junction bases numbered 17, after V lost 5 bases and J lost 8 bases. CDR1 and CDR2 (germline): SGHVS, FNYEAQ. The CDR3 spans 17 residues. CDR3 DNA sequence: TGTGCCAGCAGCCTCAGACGGAGGGGGACAGCGGGAGAAAAACTGTTTTTT. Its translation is CASSLRRRGTAGEKLFF.

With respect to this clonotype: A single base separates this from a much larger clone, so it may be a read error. In DNA, the CDR3 is TGTGCCAGCAGCCCACTCGGACGGCCGAATTCACCCCTCCACTTT. Protein: CASSPLGRPNSPLHF. J is TRBJ1-6 and V is TRBV3-1; D is unresolved. CDR1 and CDR2 (germline): LGHDT, YNNKEL (reference sequence). The V and J ends lost 4 bases and 7 bases respectively, with 14 bases between them. The CDR3 is 15 residues long.

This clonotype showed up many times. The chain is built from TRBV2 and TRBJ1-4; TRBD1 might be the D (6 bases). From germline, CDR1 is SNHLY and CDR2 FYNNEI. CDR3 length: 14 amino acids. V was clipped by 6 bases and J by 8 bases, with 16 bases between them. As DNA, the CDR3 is TGTGCCAGCAGGGCGAGGGGGGCTGGGGAAAAACTGTTTTTT. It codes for CASRARGAGEKLFF.

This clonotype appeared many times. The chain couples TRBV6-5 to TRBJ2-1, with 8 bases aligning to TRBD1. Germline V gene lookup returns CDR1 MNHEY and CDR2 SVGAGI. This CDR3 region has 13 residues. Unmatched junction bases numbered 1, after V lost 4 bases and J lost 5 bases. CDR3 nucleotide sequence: TGTGCCAGCAGTTGGGACAGGAACAATGAGCAGTTCTTC. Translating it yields CASSWDRNNEQFF.

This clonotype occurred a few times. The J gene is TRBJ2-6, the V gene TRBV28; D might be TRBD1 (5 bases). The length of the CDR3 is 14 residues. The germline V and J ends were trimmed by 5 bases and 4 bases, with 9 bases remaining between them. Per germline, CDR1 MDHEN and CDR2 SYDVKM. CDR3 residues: CASSLQGGANVLTF. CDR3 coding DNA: TGTGCCAGCAGTCTTCAGGGCGGGGCCAACGTCCTGACTTTC.

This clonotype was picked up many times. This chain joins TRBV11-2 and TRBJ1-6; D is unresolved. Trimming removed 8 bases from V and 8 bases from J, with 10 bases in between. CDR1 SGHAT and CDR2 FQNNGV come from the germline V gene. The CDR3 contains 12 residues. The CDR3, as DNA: TGTGCCAGCGCCCCTCGACATTCACCCCTCCACTTT. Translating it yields CASAPRHSPLHF.

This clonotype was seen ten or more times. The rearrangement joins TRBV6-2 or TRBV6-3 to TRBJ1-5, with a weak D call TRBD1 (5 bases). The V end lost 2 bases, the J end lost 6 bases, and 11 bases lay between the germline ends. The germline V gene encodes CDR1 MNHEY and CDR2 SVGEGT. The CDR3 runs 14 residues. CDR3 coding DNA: TGTGCCAGCAGTTACCCGGGAGACAGTCAGCCCCAGCATTTT. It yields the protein CASSYPGDSQPQHF.

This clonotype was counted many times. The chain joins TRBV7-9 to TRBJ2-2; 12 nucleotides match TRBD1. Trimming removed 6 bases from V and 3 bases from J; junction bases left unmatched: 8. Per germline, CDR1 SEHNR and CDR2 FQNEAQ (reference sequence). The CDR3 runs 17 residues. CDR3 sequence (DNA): TGTGCCAGCAGTTCGGGACAGGGGGCCGGGGACACCGGGGAGCTGTTTTTT. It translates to CASSSGQGAGDTGELFF.

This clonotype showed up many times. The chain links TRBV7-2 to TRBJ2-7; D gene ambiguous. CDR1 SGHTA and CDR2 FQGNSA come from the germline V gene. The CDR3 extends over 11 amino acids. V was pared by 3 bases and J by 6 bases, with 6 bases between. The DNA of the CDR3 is TGTGCCAGCAGCTTTCATGGCGAGCAGTACTTC. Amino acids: CASSFHGEQYF. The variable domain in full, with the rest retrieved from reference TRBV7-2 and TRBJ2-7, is GAGVSQSPSNKVTEKGKDVELRCDPISGHTALYWYRQSLGQGLEFLIYFQGNSAPDKSGLPSDRFSAERTGGSVSTLTIQRTQQEDSAVYLCASSFHGEQYFGPGTRLTVT.

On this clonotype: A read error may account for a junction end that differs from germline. Here the CDR3 reads CASSLWEGRETQYF. CDR3 DNA sequence: TGTGCTAGCAGCTTATGGGAAGGGAGGGAGACCCAGTACTTC. V is TRBV7-7 and J is TRBJ2-5, with TRBD2 as a possible D gene (6 bases). Germline V CDR1 and CDR2: SSHAT, FNYEAQ (reference sequence). This CDR3 has 14 amino acids.

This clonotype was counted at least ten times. The CDR3 is CASRRTGSYEQYF. In DNA form, the CDR3 reads TGCGCCAGCAGACGGACCGGGTCCTACGAGCAGTACTTC. The V call is TRBV5-1, the J call TRBJ2-7, with no clear D. V was clipped by 5 bases and J by 1 base, with 10 bases between them. CDR3 length: 13 amino acids. Germline CDR1 SGHRS, CDR2 YFSETQ.

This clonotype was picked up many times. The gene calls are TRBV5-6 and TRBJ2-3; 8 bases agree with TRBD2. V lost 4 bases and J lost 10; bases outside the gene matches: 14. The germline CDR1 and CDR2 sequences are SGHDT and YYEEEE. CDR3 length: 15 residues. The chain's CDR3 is CASSMDSLGTSAQYF. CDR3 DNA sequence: TGTGCCAGCAGCATGGACAGTCTCGGGACTAGTGCGCAGTATTTT.

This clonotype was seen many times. CDR3 DNA sequence: TGCGCCAGCAGCCAAGAGGGTTCATTCTCTGGAAACACCATATATTTT. It specifies CASSQEGSFSGNTIYF. The chain joins TRBV4-3 to TRBJ1-3; no clear D. Per the germline V gene, CDR1 is LGHNA and CDR2 is YSLEER. With 0 bases removed from V and 0 bases from J, the gap between germline ends came to 9 bases. The CDR3 length is 16 residues.

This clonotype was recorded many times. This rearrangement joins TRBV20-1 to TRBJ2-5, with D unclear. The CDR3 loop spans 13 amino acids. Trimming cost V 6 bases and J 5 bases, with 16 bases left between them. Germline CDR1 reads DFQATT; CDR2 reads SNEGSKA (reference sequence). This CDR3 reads CSAPYFGLETQYF. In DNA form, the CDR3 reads TGCAGTGCCCCATATTTTGGGTTGGAGACCCAGTACTTC.

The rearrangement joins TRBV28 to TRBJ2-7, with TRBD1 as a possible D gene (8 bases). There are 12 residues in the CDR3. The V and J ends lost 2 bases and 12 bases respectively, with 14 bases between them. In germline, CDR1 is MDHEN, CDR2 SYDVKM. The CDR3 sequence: CASSLQRDRSYF. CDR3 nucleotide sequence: TGTGCCAGCAGTTTACAGCGGGACAGGTCGTACTTC.

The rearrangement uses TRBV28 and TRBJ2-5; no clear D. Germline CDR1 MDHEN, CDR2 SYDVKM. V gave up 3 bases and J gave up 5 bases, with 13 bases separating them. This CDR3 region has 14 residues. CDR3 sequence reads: CASSFRDTLETQYF. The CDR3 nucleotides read TGTGCCAGCAGTTTTCGCGATACCTTGGAGACCCAGTACTTC.

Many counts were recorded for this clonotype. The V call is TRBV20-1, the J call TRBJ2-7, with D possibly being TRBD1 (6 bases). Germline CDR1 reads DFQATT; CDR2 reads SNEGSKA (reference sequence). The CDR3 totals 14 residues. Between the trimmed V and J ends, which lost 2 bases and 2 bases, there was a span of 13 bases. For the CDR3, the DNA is TGCAGTGCTAGACTGAACAGGGTCCCCTACGAGCAGTACTTC. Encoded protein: CSARLNRVPYEQYF.

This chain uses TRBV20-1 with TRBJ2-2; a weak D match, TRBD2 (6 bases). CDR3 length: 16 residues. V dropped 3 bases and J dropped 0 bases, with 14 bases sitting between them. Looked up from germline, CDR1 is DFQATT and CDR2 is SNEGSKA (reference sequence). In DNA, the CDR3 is TGCAGTGCTAGCTCTCCCCTAGCGACGAACACCGGGGAGCTGTTTTTT. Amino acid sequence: CSASSPLATNTGELFF.

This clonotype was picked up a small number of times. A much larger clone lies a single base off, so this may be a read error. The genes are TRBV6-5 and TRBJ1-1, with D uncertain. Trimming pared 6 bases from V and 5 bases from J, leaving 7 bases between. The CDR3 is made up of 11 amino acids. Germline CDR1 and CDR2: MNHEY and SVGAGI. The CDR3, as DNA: TGTGCCAGCAGGGGGTTGACTGAAGCTTTCTTT. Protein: CASRGLTEAFF.